One sample yielded the 12 T cell receptor beta chains listed below, sequenced in a study of T-cell memory formation after mild COVID-19 listed by TCRdb under 2021. Libraries were built with 5' RACE. The instrument was an Illumina NovaSeq 6000. In TCRdb, the public reads were trimmed at Q25 with fastp and aligned with MiXCR, with productive beta chains retained. CDR3 protein sequences are deduplicated, and each keeps its most common genes and DNA. For this sample there are 180,000 or so distinct CDR3 sequences; roughly 17% appear just once. Together, the top ten hold 2% to 2.5% of the sample. Sequencing was done on a sample of PBMCs or a T cell subset sorted from them (not recorded which). All receptors come from an adult woman who had mild COVID-19 (a few samples of this study predate the infection). The sample titles of this study are shuffled in the database, so cell type and time point are left out; the donor was told from shared clones.

This clonotype was counted ten times or more. The chain joins TRBV4-3 to TRBJ2-1, with TRBD2 matching over 7 bases. Germline CDR1 LGHNA, CDR2 YSLEER. The CDR3 length is 17 residues. Germline trimming cut 0 bases from V and 5 bases from J; bases unmatched to any gene: 10. The CDR3 protein is CASSQDGLAEADNEQFF. In DNA, the CDR3 is TGCGCCAGCAGCCAAGATGGGCTAGCGGAGGCCGACAATGAGCAGTTCTTC.

The chain employs TRBV24-1 and TRBJ2-1; 8 bases map to TRBD2. The trim removed 5 bases at V and 5 bases at J, leaving 7 bases unmatched. Germline assignment: CDR1 KGHDR and CDR2 SFDVKD. This CDR3 contains 15 residues. CDR3 residues: CATSGSGLDNNEQFF. CDR3 sequence (DNA): TGTGCCACCAGTGGATCGGGACTAGACAACAATGAGCAGTTCTTC.

Note on this clonotype: This could be a read error, since a much larger clone is one nucleotide away. This chain joins TRBV29-1 and TRBJ2-5; unclear D gene. The V and J ends lost 6 bases and 6 bases respectively, with 20 bases between them. The CDR3 consists of 14 residues. In germline, CDR1 is SQVTM, CDR2 ANQGSEA. The CDR3 sequence is CSVSWEGRWKTQYF. The CDR3 region has the DNA TGCAGCGTCTCGTGGGAAGGCCGCTGGAAGACCCAGTACTTC.

This clonotype came up many times. The chain has TRBV5-1 and TRBJ2-7, with D unresolved. V was clipped by 8 bases and J by 2 bases, with 17 bases between them. The CDR3 contains 14 residues. The germline V gene encodes CDR1 SGHRS and CDR2 YFSETQ. The CDR3 DNA sequence: TGCGCCAGTCCTCTGTTCCCCAGACCCTACGAGCAGTACTTC. Its translation is CASPLFPRPYEQYF.

The chain is built from TRBV7-2 and TRBJ2-2, with D perhaps being TRBD1 or TRBD2 (5 bases each). V dropped 5 bases and J dropped 6 bases, with 13 bases sitting between them. This CDR3 region has 14 residues. The V gene's germline CDR1 is SGHTA and CDR2 FQGNSA. The CDR3 sequence is CASSTGPHAGELFF. CDR3 nucleotide sequence: TGTGCCAGCAGCACGGGACCCCACGCCGGGGAGCTGTTTTTT.

The chain carries TRBV2 and TRBJ1-1, with no clear D. The V end lost 6 bases, the J end lost 3 bases, and 17 bases lay between the germline ends. Germline V CDR1 and CDR2: SNHLY, FYNNEI. The CDR3 is 15 amino acids. CDR3 loop: CASRERWNLDTEAFF. The CDR3 bases are TGTGCCAGCAGGGAAAGATGGAATCTGGACACTGAAGCTTTCTTT.

The chain carries TRBV7-9 and TRBJ1-6, with D hard to call. CDR1 SEHNR and CDR2 FQNEAQ come from the germline V gene (reference sequence). The V end lost 5 bases, the J end lost 12 bases, and 5 bases lay between the germline ends. The CDR3 has 10 amino acids. CDR3 nucleotide sequence: TGTGCCAGCAGCGGAATACCCCTCCACTTT. This sequence encodes CASSGIPLHF.

This clonotype was seen ten or more times. This sequence joins TRBV3-1 and TRBJ2-1; D not resolved. In germline, CDR1 is LGHDT, CDR2 YNNKEL (reference sequence). This CDR3 spans 13 amino acids. The germline V and J ends were trimmed by 4 bases and 4 bases, with 8 bases remaining between them. The CDR3 bases are TGTGCCAGCAGCCGCGACCGATACAATGAGCAGTTCTTC. This encodes CASSRDRYNEQFF.

The chain has TRBV7-2 and TRBJ2-4; D remains ambiguous. The V and J ends lost 3 bases and 8 bases respectively, with 11 bases between them. The CDR3 spans 13 residues. CDR1 SGHTA and CDR2 FQGNSA come from the germline V gene. CDR3 amino acids: CASSFSGWDIQYF. The CDR3 DNA reads TGTGCCAGCAGCTTTTCGGGTTGGGACATTCAGTACTTC.

As to this clonotype: One junction end disagrees with the germline gene, perhaps due to a read error. The gene calls are TRBV11-3 and TRBJ2-1; D call uncertain. Germline-derived CDR1 and CDR2 are SGHNT and YENEEA. The CDR3 loop spans 15 amino acids. This CDR3 is CASSLESSSYNEQSF. The CDR3 nucleotides are TGTGCCAGCAGCTTAGAAAGCAGTTCCTACAATGAGCAGTCCTTC.

This clonotype was detected only a few times. The J gene is TRBJ2-5, the V gene TRBV4-2; either TRBD1 or TRBD2 may supply D (7 bases each). Deletions cut 5 bases from V and 5 bases from J, with 18 bases between. This CDR3 region has 15 residues. CDR1 is LGHNA and CDR2 is YNFKEQ in the germline V gene. CDR3 sequence (DNA): TGTGCCAGCAGCGGCCAGGGGGGGCCGTATGAGACCCAGTACTTC. Encoded protein: CASSGQGGPYETQYF.

Written as DNA, the CDR3 is TGCGCCAGCAGCTTGATGGTCGGAAGAATCAATCCCACAGATACGCAGTATTTT. This sequence encodes CASSLMVGRINPTDTQYF. The chain has TRBV5-1 and TRBJ2-3, with D unclear. Germline V gene data show CDR1 as SGHRS and CDR2 as YFSETQ. This CDR3 has 18 residues. Trimming pared 1 base from V and 2 bases from J, leaving 20 bases between.